A single sample gave rise to the 15 T cell receptor beta chains below, sequenced in a study of CXCR3-negative and CXCR3-positive naive CD8 T cells. Study conclusions and caveats: CXCR3-positive naive cells had TRB CDR3s that were more hydrophobic than CXCR3-negative naive cells had.

These receptors lack a known antigen. The libraries of TRB cDNA were prepared using 5' RACE with UMI labels. TCRdb reprocessed the 5' RACE reads; each CDR3 protein has one entry and no DNA is given. The sample's table shows about 120,000 distinct CDR3 sequences. The specimen was naive CXCR3+ CD8+ T cells from blood. Subset here: CD45RO-CCR7+CD27+CD95- naive CD8+ T cells expressing CXCR3 (TNR3+). The receptor source for this set is a human donor in good health. Some clones in this sample may be carry-over from other donors' samples.

The chain employs TRBV20-1 and TRBJ1-2; TCRdb reports TRBD1, a call that lacks DNA to check it against. Germline V gives CDR1 DFQATT, CDR2 SNEGSKA (reference sequence). The CDR3 loop spans 15 amino acids. The CDR3 loop reads CSAENQGVSNYGYTF.

The CDR3 loop is CASDTGALGTDTQYF. The chain combines TRBV28 with TRBJ2-3; TCRdb's D call, TRBD1, is unchecked because there is no DNA. This CDR3 has 15 amino acids. The germline V gene has CDR1 MDHEN and CDR2 SYDVKM.

This chain links TRBV7-2 with TRBJ1-3; TCRdb's assignment of TRBD1 cannot be checked, as there is no DNA. This CDR3 is 12 amino acids long. Germline V gene lookup returns CDR1 SGHTA and CDR2 FQGNSA. The CDR3 sequence is CASSLGGGDIYF.

The genes are TRBV4-1 and TRBJ1-4. CDR1 and CDR2 (germline): MGHRA, YSYEKL. The CDR3 is 16 amino acids. The CDR3 region is CASSQTSDATNEKLFF.

The rearrangement uses TRBV28 and TRBJ2-1; the D gene TCRdb calls, TRBD2, cannot be checked with no DNA. The CDR3 is made up of 15 amino acids. Germline values: CDR1 MDHEN, CDR2 SYDVKM. CDR3 sequence reads: CASSLSGLAGIEQFF.

The gene calls are TRBV30 and TRBJ1-1. The CDR3 sequence is 13 residues long. CDR1 is GTSNPN, CDR2 SVGIG, per germline (reference sequence). CDR3 sequence reads: CAWSTNTNTEAFF.

The chain couples TRBV9 to TRBJ1-2; the D call of TRBD1 rests on TCRdb alone, since no DNA is present to check it. Germline loops: CDR1 SGDLS, CDR2 YYNGEE. This CDR3 is 15 amino acids long. The CDR3 spells CASSASGTGTYGYTF.

The chain employs TRBV19 and TRBJ2-1; the TCRdb D gene call, TRBD1, has no DNA to confirm it. This CDR3 has 13 residues. Germline V CDR1 and CDR2: LNHDA, SQIVND (reference sequence). CDR3 residues: CASGQGPDNEQFF.

The CDR3 sequence is CASSLWGQGFNQPQHF. The chain uses TRBV28 and TRBJ1-5; TCRdb names TRBD1, which stays unverified in the absence of DNA. The CDR3 length is 16 residues. The V gene's germline CDR1 is MDHEN and CDR2 SYDVKM. The entire variable domain, with the rest obtained from reference TRBV28 and TRBJ1-5, is as follows: DVKVTQSSRYLVKRTGEKVFLECVQDMDHENMFWYRQDPGLGLRLIYFSYDVKMKEKGDIPEGYSVSREKKERFSLILESASTNQTSMYLCASSLWGQGFNQPQHFGDGTRLSIL.

The chain uses TRBV11-1 and TRBJ2-3. CDR3 length: 14 amino acids. Germline V gives CDR1 SGHAT, CDR2 FQDESV (reference sequence). CDR3 loop: CASSLGSLTDTQYF. Drawing the rest from reference TRBV11-1 and TRBJ2-3, the complete variable domain is EAEVAQSPRYKITEKSQAVAFWCDPISGHATLYWYRQILGQGPELLVQFQDESVVDDSQLPKDRFSAERLKGVDSTLKIQPAELGDSAMYLCASSLGSLTDTQYFGPGTRLTVL.

The J gene is TRBJ2-5, the V gene TRBV4-3; TCRdb indicates TRBD2, and absent DNA this call remains unverified. The CDR3 consists of 20 residues. Germline values: CDR1 LGHNA, CDR2 YSLEER. CDR3 in amino acids: CASSQDRTATSGGAEETQYF.

This chain connects TRBV27 to TRBJ2-3; as DNA is missing, the TRBD1 call by TCRdb cannot be tested. The CDR3 is made up of 14 amino acids. Germline V gene sequence: CDR1 MNHEY, CDR2 SMNVEV (reference sequence). CDR3 residues: CASRNSQGWDTQYF.

The chain employs TRBV11-2 and TRBJ2-1; the D call from TCRdb, TRBD2, cannot be confirmed without DNA. CDR1 SGHAT and CDR2 FQNNGV come from the germline V gene. The CDR3 has 15 amino acids. The CDR3 sequence: CASRPLAGGLNEQFF.

CDR3 region: CASSQVIGAGGRTDTQYF. The rearrangement links TRBV4-1 to TRBJ2-3; TCRdb gives TRBD2 as the D gene, but with no DNA this cannot be confirmed. The CDR3 runs 18 residues. Germline loops: CDR1 MGHRA, CDR2 YSYEKL.

The V call is TRBV20-1, the J call TRBJ1-5. Germline lookup yields CDR1 DFQATT and CDR2 SNEGSKA (reference sequence). The CDR3 consists of 14 residues. The CDR3 spells CSARGRLGNQPQHF.